These T cell receptor beta chains were read from a single sample in a study of CD8 T cells in ankylosing spondylitis. TCRdb analysed the 5' RACE reads with MiXCR anew, one entry per CDR3 protein. This sample carries some 700,000 distinct CDR3 sequences, roughly 19% of them seen once, and the ten largest clones take under 20%. What was sequenced was blood, either unsorted or a sorted T cell fraction (not recorded which). These receptor sequences come from a male donor with ankylosing spondylitis. The CDR3 runs from the conserved cysteine through the conserved F or W. The order of the fields is D gene, clone size, V gene, J gene, CDR3 protein, CDR3 DNA. The D gene is left open where the match is weak. Some rows mark clone size as missing; the rest say once, few, many or name a class of expanded clone.

TRBD1,-,TRBV4-2,TRBJ2-4,CASSQARQGPENIQYF,TGTGCCAGCAGCCAGGCTAGACAGGGACCAGAAAACATTCAGTACTTC
-,few,TRBV6-1,TRBJ1-1,CASSTRDGMNTEAFF,TGTGCCAGCAGTACCCGGGACGGAATGAACACTGAAGCTTTCTTT
TRBD2,few,TRBV20-1,TRBJ2-1,CSARDRRGNYNEQFF,TGCAGTGCTAGAGATCGGCGGGGGAACTACAATGAGCAGTTCTTC
-,many,TRBV20-1,TRBJ2-7,CSASWDSDEQYF,TGCAGTGCTAGCTGGGATAGCGACGAGCAGTACTTC
TRBD1,-,TRBV29-1,TRBJ2-3,CSVEWLGGDNTDTQYF,TGCAGCGTTGAATGGTTAGGGGGCGATAACACAGATACGCAGTATTTT
-,-,TRBV20-1,TRBJ1-4,CSAKSLGGEKLFF,TGCAGTGCTAAATCCCTCGGGGGTGAAAAACTGTTTTTT
TRBD2,-,TRBV12-3/TRBV12-4,TRBJ2-1,CASTQGTSSDNEQFF,TGTGCCAGCACCCAGGGGACTAGCTCCGACAATGAGCAGTTCTTC
TRBD2,many,TRBV5-1,TRBJ2-5,CASSLASGGQETQYF,TGCGCCAGCAGCTTGGCCAGCGGGGGGCAGGAGACCCAGTACTTC
-,-,TRBV9,TRBJ1-3,CASSVMTGGNTIYF,TGTGCCAGCAGCGTAATGACGGGAGGAAACACCATATATTTT
-,few,TRBV20-1,TRBJ2-1,CSAEGGSNYNEQFF,TGCAGTGCGGAGGGCGGATCAAACTACAATGAGCAGTTCTTC
-,few,TRBV15,TRBJ2-2,CATSRDLQSGELFF,TGTGCCACCAGCAGAGATTTACAATCCGGGGAGCTGTTTTTT
-,-,TRBV4-1,TRBJ2-7,CASSPGQWYEQYF,TGCGCCAGCAGCCCTGGACAGTGGTACGAGCAGTACTTC
-,-,TRBV6-1,TRBJ1-3,CASIGYSGNTIYF,TGTGCCAGCATTGGATACTCTGGAAACACCATATATTTT
-,-,TRBV15,TRBJ1-3,CATSRGDSSGNTIYF,TGTGCCACCAGCAGAGGAGACAGCTCTGGAAACACCATATATTTT
TRBD1,many,TRBV24-1,TRBJ1-2,CATRGQGASNYGYTF,TGTGCCACCAGGGGACAGGGGGCATCTAACTATGGCTACACCTTC
TRBD2,few,TRBV5-1,TRBJ2-3,CASSLDSSGRTDTQYF,TGCGCCAGCAGCTTGGATTCTAGCGGACGCACAGATACGCAGTATTTT
-,-,TRBV24-1,TRBJ2-1,CATSDLQGYNEQFF,TGTGCCACCAGTGATTTGCAGGGCTACAATGAGCAGTTCTTC
TRBD2,few,TRBV9,TRBJ2-1,CASSPKSSGGVSEQFF,TGTGCCAGCAGCCCAAAATCCAGCGGGGGGGTTTCAGAGCAGTTCTTC
TRBD1,-,TRBV5-1,TRBJ1-1,CASSIFPPGQGRGRRTEAFF,TGCGCCAGCAGCATATTCCCCCCGGGACAGGGGAGGGGACGTCGGACTGAAGCTTTCTTT
-,few,TRBV20-1,TRBJ1-4,CSAPVRGRATNEKLFF,TGCAGTGCTCCCGTTCGAGGGAGGGCAACTAATGAAAAACTGTTTTTT
TRBD2,-,TRBV5-1,TRBJ2-5,CASSLVAREGHETQYF,TGCGCCAGCAGCTTAGTTGCGCGGGAGGGCCACGAGACCCAGTACTTC
TRBD1,many,TRBV5-6,TRBJ2-3,CASSQGAGDTQYF,TGTGCCAGCTCACAGGGGGCAGGGGATACGCAGTATTTT
TRBD2,few,TRBV10-3,TRBJ2-3,CAISESAGGPTDTQYF,TGTGCCATCAGTGAGTCGGCGGGAGGGCCGACAGATACGCAGTATTTT
TRBD1,many,TRBV28,TRBJ1-2,CASSLETGRRGYTF,TGTGCCAGCAGTTTAGAGACAGGGCGACGTGGCTACACCTTC
TRBD2,many,TRBV5-1,TRBJ2-3,CASSPLAGGIDTQYF,TGCGCCAGCAGCCCGTTAGCGGGGGGAATAGATACGCAGTATTTT
TRBD2,-,TRBV29-1,TRBJ2-5,CSVFRGEETQYF,TGCAGCGTTTTTCGGGGGGAGGAGACCCAGTACTTC
-,-,TRBV24-1,TRBJ2-2,CATSDSGNGAGELFF,TGTGCCACCAGTGATTCCGGGAATGGGGCCGGGGAGCTGTTTTTT
TRBD1,few,TRBV2,TRBJ1-4,CASSVRQGKVEKLFF,TGTGCCAGCAGTGTTAGACAGGGAAAAGTTGAAAAACTGTTTTTT
-,-,TRBV20-1,TRBJ2-2,CSASTTGTGELFF,TGCAGTGCCAGCACAACAGGGACCGGGGAGCTGTTTTTT